The 11 T cell receptor beta chains listed next were all sequenced from one sample in a study of T cells in Graves' hyperthyroidism and ophthalmopathy. Amplification targeted TCR beta CDR3 regions from RNA transcripts. The HTBI primer set served for first-round RT-PCR of the TCR CDR3. TCRdb reprocessed the multiplex PCR reads via MiXCR and lists one record per CDR3 protein. The sample includes more than 550,000 distinct CDR3 sequences, approximately 19% of them seen just once. Material: blood. The receptors originated from a woman aged 45 to 65 with Graves' hyperthyroidism that later progressed to Graves' ophthalmopathy.

This clonotype was seen a handful of times. This rearrangement joins TRBV3-1 to TRBJ2-3; 14 bases fit TRBD2. Germline-derived CDR1 and CDR2 are LGHDT and YNNKEL (reference sequence). The ends lost 3 bases at V and 5 bases at J; junction bases unmatched: 10. This CDR3 is built from 18 residues. CDR3 in amino acids: CASSQGVPGLAGVDTQYF. The CDR3 region has the DNA TGTGCCAGCAGCCAGGGCGTCCCGGGACTAGCGGGGGTAGATACGCAGTATTTT.

The chain combines TRBV7-2 with TRBJ2-3; 9 bases agree with TRBD2. The length of the CDR3 is 18 residues. V was pared by 0 bases and J by 7 bases, with 14 bases of the junction left unmatched. In germline, CDR1 is SGHTA, CDR2 FQGNSA. The CDR3: CASSLAPVGAGGQHTQYF. The CDR3 nucleotides are TGTGCCAGCAGCTTAGCCCCCGTTGGGGCGGGAGGGCAGCATACGCAGTATTTT. The full variable domain, with the rest looked up from reference TRBV7-2 and TRBJ2-3, is GAGVSQSPSNKVTEKGKDVELRCDPISGHTALYWYRQSLGQGLEFLIYFQGNSAPDKSGLPSDRFSAERTGGSVSTLTIQRTQQEDSAVYLCASSLAPVGAGGQHTQYFGPGTRLTVL.

This clonotype was counted a few times. This chain uses TRBV10-3 with TRBJ2-2; D possibly uses TRBD1 or TRBD2 (6 bases each). V was cut by 7 bases and J by 1 base, with 19 bases left in between. Germline CDR1 is ENHRY and CDR2 is SYGVKD. The CDR3 loop spans 17 amino acids. This CDR3 reads CAIKGREKGENTGELFF. The CDR3 nucleotides are TGTGCCATCAAGGGCCGGGAGAAGGGGGAGAACACCGGGGAGCTGTTTTTT.

Ten or more counts support this clonotype. The V call is TRBV20-1, the J call TRBJ2-1, with TRBD1 identical over 7 bases. Germline assignment: CDR1 DFQATT and CDR2 SNEGSKA (reference sequence). The V gene end was trimmed by 1 base and the J gene end by 4 bases; junction bases not matched to a gene: 7. This CDR3 is 15 amino acids long. The CDR3, as DNA: TGCAGTGCTAGAGGGACCGGGACAGAGTACAATGAGCAGTTCTTC. This sequence encodes CSARGTGTEYNEQFF.

This rearrangement joins TRBV11-2 to TRBJ1-1, with no clear D. Germline CDR1 reads SGHAT; CDR2 reads FQNNGV. The CDR3 extends over 15 amino acids. V lost 1 base to trimming and J lost 0 bases, with 9 bases between them. In nucleotides, the CDR3 is TGTGCCAGCAGCTTAGGGGCCGTAATGAACACTGAAGCTTTCTTT. This sequence encodes CASSLGAVMNTEAFF.

This clonotype appeared a few times. The chain recombines TRBV18 with TRBJ1-4, with a weak D call TRBD1 (6 bases). V dropped 3 bases and J dropped 7 bases, with 18 bases sitting between them. Germline CDR1 KGHSH, CDR2 LQKENI. The CDR3 totals 16 residues. CDR3 region: CASSPVSGTRGEKLFF. The CDR3 nucleotides read TGTGCCAGCTCACCTGTGTCCGGGACAAGGGGTGAAAAACTGTTTTTT.

This clonotype was recorded many times. CDR3 DNA sequence: TGTGCCAGCAGGTCAGGGTCTGCTTGGGAGCAGTACTTC. It is translated as CASRSGSAWEQYF. The chain combines TRBV2 with TRBJ2-7; a weak D match, TRBD1 (5 bases). The V and J ends lost 6 bases and 7 bases respectively, with 16 bases between them. The CDR3 extends over 13 amino acids. The germline V gene has CDR1 SNHLY and CDR2 FYNNEI.

Worth noting for this clonotype: A much larger clone is a single base away; this may be a read error. The J gene is TRBJ2-1, the V gene TRBV5-1, with D perhaps matching TRBD1 (6 bases). This CDR3 region has 18 residues. Per the germline V gene, CDR1 is SGHRS and CDR2 is YFSETQ. The V gene lost 2 bases and the J gene lost 0 bases, with 18 bases spanning the gap. Here the CDR3 DNA reads TGCGCCAGCAGCTTCGGGGCCAGTACAGGGAGCTCCTACAATGAGCAGTTCTTC. Amino acids: CASSFGASTGSSYNEQFF.

In this sample, this clonotype turned up a few times. CDR3 nucleotides: TGTGCCAGCACCCACGACAGGGGTAATGGCAATCAGCCCCAGCATTTT. It translates to CASTHDRGNGNQPQHF. The V call is TRBV6-1, the J call TRBJ1-5, with TRBD1 matching 8 bases. Trimming took 7 bases from V and 2 from J; bases not matched to a gene: 10. The CDR3 contains 16 residues. CDR1 and CDR2 from the germline V gene are MNHNS and SASEGT.

The chain recombines TRBV7-8 with TRBJ1-1; weak D call: TRBD1 (5 bases). The length of the CDR3 is 14 residues. Germline CDR1 is SGHVS and CDR2 is FQNEAQ. V lost 5 bases, J lost 5 bases, and 15 bases lay in between. The CDR3 sequence is CASSNFRELTEAFF. CDR3 sequence (DNA): TGTGCCAGCAGCAATTTCAGGGAACTAACTGAAGCTTTCTTT.

This chain uses TRBV6-1 with TRBJ2-7; D is unclear. The V gene's germline CDR1 is MNHNS and CDR2 SASEGT. Trimming removed 7 bases at V and 0 bases at J, with 13 bases between. The length of the CDR3 is 14 residues. The CDR3 spells CASIGPQSSYEQYF. CDR3 nucleotide sequence: TGTGCCAGCATAGGGCCACAGAGCTCCTACGAGCAGTACTTC.